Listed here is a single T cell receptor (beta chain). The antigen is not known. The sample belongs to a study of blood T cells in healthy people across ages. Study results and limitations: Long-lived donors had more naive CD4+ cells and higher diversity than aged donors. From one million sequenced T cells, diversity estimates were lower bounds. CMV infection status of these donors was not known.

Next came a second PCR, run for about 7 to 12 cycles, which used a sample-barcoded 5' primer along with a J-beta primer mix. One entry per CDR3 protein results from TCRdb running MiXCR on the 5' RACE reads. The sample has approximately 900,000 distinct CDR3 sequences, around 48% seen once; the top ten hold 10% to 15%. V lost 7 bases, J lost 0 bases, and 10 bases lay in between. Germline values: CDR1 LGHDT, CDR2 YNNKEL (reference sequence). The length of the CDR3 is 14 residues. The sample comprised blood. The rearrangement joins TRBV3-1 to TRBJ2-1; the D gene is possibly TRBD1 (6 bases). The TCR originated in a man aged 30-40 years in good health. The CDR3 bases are TGTGCCAGCAACGACAGGACCTCCTACAATGAGCAGTTCTTC. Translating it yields CASNDRTSYNEQFF.